This T cell receptor (beta chain) originates from a study of cytomegalovirus exposure and HLA in healthy donors. General study findings and limits: Across all donors, roughly uniform sequencing depth was an assumption of the presence/absence analyses. Some highly shared sequence variants likely arose as a pipeline artifact.

Germline V gives CDR1 SGHRS, CDR2 YFSETQ. Trimming took 4 bases from V and 7 from J; bases not matched to a gene: 3. The CDR3 has 14 residues. About this clone itself: Its antigen is not known.

The study ran its PCR with 60 Vbeta and 13 Jbeta primers. TCRdb's copy holds only in-frame clones and misses some; the assay was immunoSEQ multiplex PCR. The repertoire includes about 170,000 clones, around 80% of them detected once, and less than 2.5% sits in the top ten. The specimen sequenced was PBMCs. The chain joins TRBV5-1 to TRBJ2-1; 12 bases align to TRBD2. The clonotype was recovered from a woman in her fifties or sixties in good health and CMV-seronegative. CDR3 region: CASSTTSGSNEQFF. Written as DNA, the CDR3 is TGCGCCAGCAGCACGACTAGCGGGAGTAATGAGCAGTTCTTC.